These 6 T cell receptor beta chains originate from one sample sequenced in a study of shared clonotypes between healthy human individuals (dated by TCRdb to the early 2020s). Libraries were built with the immunoSEQ multiplex PCR assay. TCRdb holds this immuneACCESS table with in-frame rearrangements only. Some clones are missing; in checked studies, unresolved V genes explain under half, and the rest has no known cause. Present in this sample are some 2,100,000 clones, more than 90% of which were seen just once. The ten largest account for around 0.13% of the sample. Sequencing was performed on naive CD4+ T cells sorted from blood. Taken with the paper, the label for cell subset or site translates to: CD45RA+ positively selected. The origin of the receptors is a man aged 18 to 29 in good health.

This clone was counted between two and nine times. Other nucleotide sequences in the sample specify the same CDR3. The gene calls are TRBV9 and TRBJ2-5, with 13 bases identical to TRBD2. Germline trimming cut 0 bases from V and 2 bases from J; bases unmatched to any gene: 1. The CDR3 is 16 residues long. Germline CDR1 and CDR2: SGDLS and YYNGEE. CDR3 coding DNA: TGTGCCAGCAGCGTAGCGACTAGCGGGGGGCAAGAGACCCAGTACTTC. It yields the protein CASSVATSGGQETQYF. Full variable domain (remainder filled in from reference TRBV9 and TRBJ2-5): DSGVTQTPKHLITATGQRVTLRCSPRSGDLSVYWYQQSLDQGLQFLIQYYNGEERAKGNILERFSAQQFPDLHSELNLSSLELGDSALYFCASSVATSGGQETQYFGPGTRLLVL.

This clone was seen once. The rearrangement joins TRBV5-4 to TRBJ1-2; D possibly corresponds to TRBD1 (6 bases). Germline CDR1 SGHNT, CDR2 YYREEE (reference sequence). The V gene lost 0 bases and the J gene lost 1 base, with 13 bases spanning the gap. The CDR3 has 16 amino acids. The CDR3 nucleotides read TGTGCCAGCAGCTTGGGACAGGCGCGAAATAACTATGGCTACACCTTC. It encodes CASSLGQARNNYGYTF.

The chain couples TRBV29-1 to TRBJ1-2; D remains unclear. V was trimmed by 6 bases and J by 3 bases, leaving 17 bases between them. Germline V CDR1 and CDR2: SQVTM, ANQGSEA. CDR3 length: 14 amino acids. The CDR3 protein is CSVSKGLSDYGYTF. For the CDR3, the DNA is TGCAGCGTCTCCAAAGGGCTGTCTGACTATGGCTACACCTTC.

The chain uses TRBV28 and TRBJ1-1; D gene uncertain. V lost 6 bases, J lost 1 base, and 3 bases lay in between. Germline CDR1 MDHEN, CDR2 SYDVKM. The CDR3 contains 11 residues. The CDR3 DNA reads as TGTGCCAGCAGCGCGAACACTGAAGCTTTCTTT. As protein: CASSANTEAFF.

The chain uses TRBV4-1 and TRBJ2-5, with TRBD1 as a possible D gene (6 bases). The ends were cut back, 1 base at V and 1 base at J, with 13 bases in the middle. The length of the CDR3 is 16 residues. Germline CDR1 MGHRA, CDR2 YSYEKL. CDR3: CASSQGLGQIQETQYF. The DNA for the CDR3 is TGCGCCAGCAGCCAAGGACTCGGACAGATCCAAGAGACCCAGTACTTC.

This rearrangement joins TRBV7-9 to TRBJ2-3; weak D call: TRBD1 (6 bases). The CDR3 is 17 residues long. Germline values: CDR1 SEHNR, CDR2 FQNEAQ (reference sequence). Trimming took off 3 bases at V and 1 base at J, with 17 bases between the two ends. The CDR3 spells CASSFLRDTLRTDTQYF. DNA for the CDR3: TGTGCCAGCAGCTTCCTCCGGGACACCCTTCGCACAGATACGCAGTATTTT.